The rows below give T cell receptor beta chains drawn from one sample of a study of OX40 agonist ivuxolimab in advanced cancers. Libraries were prepared by immunoSEQ multiplex PCR; TCRdb keeps only in-frame clonotypes and omits some of them. This sample has roughly 48,000 clones; approximately 79% occur once, and the top ten carry about 1.9%. Sequencing used CD4+ or CD8+ T cells sorted from blood, obtained in a trial of the OX40 agonist ivuxolimab. The receptors shown here come from an adult with an advanced solid tumor such as melanoma, head and neck, liver or kidney cancer. Each CDR3 is given with its conserved first and last residue. A D gene is named only where the DNA matches it firmly. The size of a clone is reported for some rows only, either as once, few or many, or as a class for expanded clones.

d_call: -; j_call: TRBJ2-2; clone_size: -; v_call: TRBV6-1; cdr3_aa: CASSDTGFIRVLPFF; cdr3_nt: TGTGCCAGCAGTGACACAGGGTTTATCCGGGTACTACCGTTTTTT
d_call: -; j_call: TRBJ2-5; clone_size: -; v_call: TRBV28; cdr3_aa: CASSRALGETQYF; cdr3_nt: TGTGCCAGCAGTCGGGCCTTGGGGGAGACCCAGTACTTC
d_call: -; j_call: TRBJ2-5; clone_size: -; v_call: TRBV4-3; cdr3_aa: CASSPTQVGKQTQYF; cdr3_nt: TGCGCCAGCAGCCCCACACAGGTAGGGAAGCAGACCCAGTACTTC
d_call: -; j_call: TRBJ1-3; clone_size: -; v_call: TRBV5-6; cdr3_aa: CASSLGISGNTIYF; cdr3_nt: TGTGCCAGCAGCTTGGGAATCTCTGGAAACACCATATATTTT
d_call: -; j_call: TRBJ2-1; clone_size: once; v_call: TRBV18; cdr3_aa: CASSPTGLEQFF; cdr3_nt: TGTGCCAGCTCACCAACCGGGCTTGAGCAGTTCTTC
d_call: -; j_call: TRBJ1-4; clone_size: once; v_call: TRBV29-1; cdr3_aa: CSYGRLVNEKLFF; cdr3_nt: TGCAGCTATGGACGGTTGGTTAATGAAAAACTGTTTTTT
d_call: -; j_call: TRBJ1-3; clone_size: few; v_call: TRBV5-4; cdr3_aa: CASSPQTAGNTIYF; cdr3_nt: TGTGCCAGCAGCCCCCAGACAGCTGGAAACACCATATATTTT
d_call: TRBD1; j_call: TRBJ2-4; clone_size: -; v_call: TRBV7-7; cdr3_aa: CAKVWDRGYQGPQYF; cdr3_nt: TGTGCCAAGGTCTGGGACAGGGGATACCAAGGGCCTCAGTACTTC
d_call: -; j_call: TRBJ1-2; clone_size: -; v_call: TRBV27; cdr3_aa: CASSASVGNGYTF; cdr3_nt: TGTGCCAGCAGTGCTTCAGTCGGAAATGGCTACACCTTC
d_call: -; j_call: TRBJ1-3; clone_size: few; v_call: TRBV2; cdr3_aa: CASSGSGLSGNTIYF; cdr3_nt: TGTGCCAGCAGTGGTTCCGGTCTCTCTGGAAACACCATATATTTT
d_call: -; j_call: TRBJ1-3; clone_size: -; v_call: TRBV9; cdr3_aa: CASSVDGNSGNTIYF; cdr3_nt: TGTGCCAGCAGCGTGGACGGTAACTCTGGAAACACCATATATTTT
d_call: -; j_call: TRBJ1-2; clone_size: -; v_call: TRBV28; cdr3_aa: CASSLPRGGYGYTF; cdr3_nt: TGTGCCAGCAGTTTACCTCGGGGGGGTTATGGCTACACCTTC
d_call: TRBD1; j_call: TRBJ2-7; clone_size: -; v_call: TRBV6-1; cdr3_aa: CASRPGQGLLEQYF; cdr3_nt: TGTGCCAGCAGGCCGGGACAGGGGTTACTCGAGCAGTACTTC
d_call: TRBD2; j_call: TRBJ2-2; clone_size: -; v_call: TRBV15; cdr3_aa: CATSREGLASGELFF; cdr3_nt: TGTGCCACCAGCAGAGAGGGACTAGCCTCCGGGGAGCTGTTTTTT
d_call: -; j_call: TRBJ1-3; clone_size: -; v_call: TRBV19; cdr3_aa: CASTLGQPGPSRGNTIYF; cdr3_nt: TGTGCCAGTACCCTAGGTCAGCCAGGACCTTCTAGAGGAAACACCATATATTTT
d_call: -; j_call: TRBJ2-6; clone_size: -; v_call: TRBV19; cdr3_aa: CASSNIRVAGANVLTF; cdr3_nt: TGTGCCAGTAGTAATATTAGGGTAGCTGGGGCCAACGTCCTGACTTTC
d_call: -; j_call: TRBJ2-7; clone_size: -; v_call: TRBV7-2; cdr3_aa: CASPLPQGPYEQYF; cdr3_nt: TGTGCCAGCCCCCTACCCCAGGGTCCTTACGAGCAGTACTTC
d_call: -; j_call: TRBJ2-2; clone_size: -; v_call: TRBV7-8; cdr3_aa: CASSIDSTGELFF; cdr3_nt: TGTGCCAGCAGCATAGACAGCACCGGGGAGCTGTTTTTT
d_call: -; j_call: TRBJ2-3; clone_size: few; v_call: TRBV9; cdr3_aa: CASSADFSGKDTQYF; cdr3_nt: TGTGCCAGCAGCGCTGATTTTAGTGGGAAAGATACGCAGTATTTT
d_call: TRBD1; j_call: TRBJ1-2; clone_size: -; v_call: TRBV5-6; cdr3_aa: CASSFDRAVYTF; cdr3_nt: TGTGCCAGCAGCTTTGACAGGGCGGTGTACACCTTC
d_call: TRBD1; j_call: TRBJ2-7; clone_size: -; v_call: TRBV9; cdr3_aa: CASSATGTGIYEQYF; cdr3_nt: TGTGCCAGCAGCGCGACCGGGACAGGGATCTACGAGCAGTACTTC
d_call: -; j_call: TRBJ1-5; clone_size: -; v_call: TRBV28; cdr3_aa: CASTIPPGQPQHF; cdr3_nt: TGTGCCAGCACTATTCCCCCCGGTCAGCCCCAGCATTTT
d_call: -; j_call: TRBJ2-7; clone_size: -; v_call: TRBV25-1; cdr3_aa: CASSDGQSYEQYF; cdr3_nt: TGTGCCAGCAGTGATGGACAGTCCTACGAGCAGTACTTC
d_call: -; j_call: TRBJ2-3; clone_size: -; v_call: TRBV9; cdr3_aa: CASSERGAQGTDTQYF; cdr3_nt: TGTGCCAGCAGCGAAAGAGGGGCTCAAGGGACAGATACGCAGTATTTT
d_call: TRBD1; j_call: TRBJ2-1; clone_size: -; v_call: TRBV5-1; cdr3_aa: CASSFTGTGGGEQFF; cdr3_nt: TGCGCCAGCAGCTTTACCGGGACAGGGGGCGGTGAGCAGTTCTTC
d_call: -; j_call: TRBJ2-3; clone_size: -; v_call: TRBV11-2; cdr3_aa: CASSLASLSDTQYF; cdr3_nt: TGTGCCAGCAGCTTAGCTTCGCTATCAGATACGCAGTATTTT
d_call: -; j_call: TRBJ1-2; clone_size: -; v_call: TRBV5-1; cdr3_aa: CASSFIKGSYGYTF; cdr3_nt: TGCGCCAGCAGCTTTATCAAGGGGAGCTATGGCTACACCTTC
d_call: TRBD1; j_call: TRBJ2-2; clone_size: -; v_call: TRBV6-5; cdr3_aa: CASNLQGGNTGELFF; cdr3_nt: TGTGCCAGCAACCTACAGGGGGGAAACACCGGGGAGCTGTTTTTT
d_call: TRBD1; j_call: TRBJ1-4; clone_size: -; v_call: TRBV6-5; cdr3_aa: CASSYSTGAGEKLFF; cdr3_nt: TGTGCCAGCAGTTACTCTACAGGGGCTGGAGAAAAACTGTTTTTT
d_call: TRBD1; j_call: TRBJ1-2; clone_size: once; v_call: TRBV7-2; cdr3_aa: CASSLRDRDLYGYTF; cdr3_nt: TGTGCCAGCAGCTTAAGGGACAGGGACCTATATGGCTACACCTTC
d_call: -; j_call: TRBJ2-1; clone_size: -; v_call: TRBV11-2; cdr3_aa: CASSPIGGNEQFF; cdr3_nt: TGTGCCAGCAGCCCAATAGGGGGCAATGAGCAGTTCTTC
d_call: -; j_call: TRBJ1-5; clone_size: -; v_call: TRBV7-9; cdr3_aa: CASSLYGEQPQHF; cdr3_nt: TGTGCCAGCAGCTTATATGGGGAGCAGCCCCAGCATTTT
d_call: -; j_call: TRBJ2-2; clone_size: few; v_call: TRBV11-1; cdr3_aa: CASSQTRFAGELFF; cdr3_nt: TGTGCCAGCAGCCAAACGAGGTTCGCCGGGGAGCTGTTTTTT
d_call: TRBD1; j_call: TRBJ1-1; clone_size: -; v_call: TRBV7-3; cdr3_aa: CASGQGGRLTEAFF; cdr3_nt: TGTGCCAGCGGCCAGGGGGGAAGATTAACTGAAGCTTTCTTT
d_call: -; j_call: TRBJ2-1; clone_size: -; v_call: TRBV27; cdr3_aa: CASTRRGPFDEQFF; cdr3_nt: TGTGCCAGCACCCGCCGCGGCCCGTTCGATGAGCAGTTCTTC
d_call: TRBD2; j_call: TRBJ2-2; clone_size: -; v_call: TRBV7-2; cdr3_aa: CASSLASGRNTGELFF; cdr3_nt: TGTGCCAGCAGCTTAGCTAGCGGGAGAAACACCGGGGAGCTGTTTTTT
d_call: TRBD1; j_call: TRBJ1-2; clone_size: medium-sized; v_call: TRBV6-5; cdr3_aa: CASSYVRTGGGYGYTF; cdr3_nt: TGTGCCAGCAGTTACGTGAGGACAGGGGGGGGCTATGGCTACACCTTC
d_call: TRBD1; j_call: TRBJ1-5; clone_size: few; v_call: TRBV19; cdr3_aa: CATQTGNSNQPQHF; cdr3_nt: TGTGCCACCCAGACAGGGAATAGCAATCAGCCCCAGCATTTT
d_call: TRBD2; j_call: TRBJ2-5; clone_size: -; v_call: TRBV7-6; cdr3_aa: CASSLTSWRGETQYF; cdr3_nt: TGTGCCAGCAGCTTAACGTCTTGGCGGGGGGAGACCCAGTACTTC
d_call: TRBD1; j_call: TRBJ1-5; clone_size: few; v_call: TRBV5-4; cdr3_aa: CASSIRDSRFSNQPQHF; cdr3_nt: TGTGCCAGCAGCATAAGGGACAGCCGGTTTAGCAATCAGCCCCAGCATTTT
d_call: -; j_call: TRBJ1-3; clone_size: -; v_call: TRBV28; cdr3_aa: CASSSGARNTIYF; cdr3_nt: TGTGCCAGCAGTTCCGGGGCTAGAAACACCATATATTTT
d_call: TRBD1; j_call: TRBJ1-6; clone_size: few; v_call: TRBV7-3; cdr3_aa: CASSTGQSRNSPLHF; cdr3_nt: TGTGCCAGCAGCACGGGACAGAGCCGTAATTCGCCCCTCCACTTT
d_call: TRBD1; j_call: TRBJ1-5; clone_size: -; v_call: TRBV15; cdr3_aa: CATSRAGGGQPQHF; cdr3_nt: TGTGCCACCAGCAGAGCAGGGGGAGGACAGCCCCAGCATTTT
d_call: -; j_call: TRBJ2-7; clone_size: -; v_call: TRBV19; cdr3_aa: CASSIKADTLYEQYF; cdr3_nt: TGTGCCAGTAGTATTAAAGCGGACACTCTATACGAGCAGTACTTC
d_call: -; j_call: TRBJ2-1; clone_size: -; v_call: TRBV29-1; cdr3_aa: CSVGGGRALYNEQFF; cdr3_nt: TGCAGCGTTGGGGGTGGGCGGGCCCTCTACAATGAGCAGTTCTTC
d_call: TRBD2; j_call: TRBJ2-1; clone_size: -; v_call: TRBV18; cdr3_aa: CASSPARGAGHYNEQFF; cdr3_nt: TGTGCCAGCTCACCCGCTAGGGGAGCGGGGCATTACAATGAGCAGTTCTTC
d_call: -; j_call: TRBJ2-7; clone_size: -; v_call: TRBV11-2; cdr3_aa: CASSLGVRAYEQYF; cdr3_nt: TGTGCCAGCAGCTTAGGAGTCAGGGCCTACGAGCAGTACTTC
d_call: TRBD2; j_call: TRBJ2-1; clone_size: once; v_call: TRBV5-8; cdr3_aa: CASSFPVGRAYNEQFF; cdr3_nt: TGTGCCAGCAGCTTCCCCGTAGGGAGGGCCTACAATGAGCAGTTCTTC
d_call: TRBD2; j_call: TRBJ2-3; clone_size: -; v_call: TRBV4-1; cdr3_aa: CASSQVLVREGPDTQYF; cdr3_nt: TGCGCCAGCAGCCAAGTGTTAGTGCGGGAGGGCCCAGATACGCAGTATTTT
d_call: TRBD1; j_call: TRBJ1-3; clone_size: -; v_call: TRBV28; cdr3_aa: CASNQGADPTSGNTIYF; cdr3_nt: TGTGCCAGCAACCAGGGGGCTGATCCGACCTCTGGAAACACCATATATTTT
d_call: -; j_call: TRBJ1-2; clone_size: -; v_call: TRBV13; cdr3_aa: CASSLARGGYTF; cdr3_nt: TGTGCCAGCAGCTTAGCTAGAGGTGGCTACACCTTC
d_call: TRBD2; j_call: TRBJ2-1; clone_size: -; v_call: TRBV7-2; cdr3_aa: CASSYSGTVDEQFF; cdr3_nt: TGTGCCAGCAGCTATAGCGGGACGGTCGATGAGCAGTTCTTC
d_call: -; j_call: TRBJ1-3; clone_size: -; v_call: TRBV6-1; cdr3_aa: CASRDTGNTIYF; cdr3_nt: TGTGCCAGCAGGGACACTGGAAACACCATATATTTT
d_call: TRBD1; j_call: TRBJ2-7; clone_size: -; v_call: TRBV4-3; cdr3_aa: CASSQDGTGISEQYF; cdr3_nt: TGCGCCAGCAGCCAAGACGGGACAGGGATAAGCGAGCAGTACTTC
d_call: -; j_call: TRBJ2-2; clone_size: -; v_call: TRBV30; cdr3_aa: CAWSSSGPPGGGNTGELFF; cdr3_nt: TGTGCCTGGAGTTCCTCTGGGCCCCCGGGGGGCGGTAACACCGGGGAGCTGTTTTTT
d_call: TRBD1; j_call: TRBJ1-2; clone_size: once; v_call: TRBV5-5; cdr3_aa: CASSSRIGLTGGDGYTF; cdr3_nt: TGTGCCAGCAGCTCCCGCATTGGTCTTACAGGGGGCGATGGCTACACCTTC
d_call: -; j_call: TRBJ1-2; clone_size: -; v_call: TRBV5-1; cdr3_aa: CASSLEGVGYGYTF; cdr3_nt: TGCGCCAGCAGCTTGGAGGGGGTGGGCTATGGCTACACCTTC
d_call: -; j_call: TRBJ2-3; clone_size: -; v_call: TRBV11-2; cdr3_aa: CASSLELNTQYF; cdr3_nt: TGTGCCAGCAGCTTAGAGCTGAATACGCAGTATTTT
d_call: -; j_call: TRBJ1-1; clone_size: -; v_call: TRBV19; cdr3_aa: CASSMLPGGGSNTEAFF; cdr3_nt: TGTGCCAGTAGTATGCTCCCCGGCGGGGGCTCGAACACTGAAGCTTTCTTT
d_call: TRBD1; j_call: TRBJ2-3; clone_size: once; v_call: TRBV7-2; cdr3_aa: CASSPRQGSDTQYF; cdr3_nt: TGTGCCAGCAGCCCTCGACAGGGTTCGGATACGCAGTATTTT